This TCR beta chain originates from a study of blood T cells in healthy people across ages. Primers used in a second PCR of roughly 6 to 11 cycles were a sample-barcoded 5' primer and a J-beta primer mix. MiXCR, run by TCRdb on the 5' RACE reads, gives a single entry per CDR3 protein. The table records under 800,000 distinct CDR3 sequences, around 40% of them present only once. Whole-study findings and limits: Both higher diversity and more naive CD4+ cells marked long-lived donors when set against aged donors. It was held that the diversity estimates obtained from one million T cells were underestimates.

On this clonotype: The target antigen is unknown.

Trimming removed 5 bases from V and 4 bases from J; junction bases left unmatched: 23. There are 21 residues in the CDR3. The sample providers were healthy Caucasian people from Russia, aged about 6 to 90. The source material was blood. This sequence originates from a woman aged 60 to 75 in good health. The chain joins TRBV12-3 or TRBV12-4 to TRBJ2-1; 10 bases map to TRBD2. CDR3 protein: CASSLVVEGWETSGPYNEQFF. In DNA form, the CDR3 reads TGTGCCAGCAGTCTAGTAGTAGAGGGTTGGGAGACTAGCGGGCCTTACAATGAGCAGTTCTTC.